A selection of T cell receptor beta chains follows, all from one sample in a study of T cells after yellow fever vaccination. TCRdb re-called the 5' RACE reads through MiXCR, storing one row per CDR3 protein. The data hold about 340,000 distinct CDR3 sequences, with under 15% observed a single time. Here the sequenced sample was CD4+ T cells sorted from PBMCs, taken 15 days after the yellow fever booster vaccination. The receptor source for this set is a man younger than 30 who received the YFV17D yellow fever vaccine. Each CDR3 is given with its conserved first and last residue. D genes are given only for firm matches. Clone size is shown for a subset of rows, as once, few, many or a class of expanded clone.

V gene: TRBV10-3
clone size: NA
J gene: TRBJ2-6
D gene: NA
CDR3 DNA: TGTGCCATCACAAACGACAGGCAAGAGGCTGGGGCCAACGTCCTGACTTTC
CDR3 protein: CAITNDRQEAGANVLTF

V gene: TRBV6-5
clone size: NA
J gene: TRBJ1-5
D gene: NA
CDR3 DNA: TGTGCCAGCAGTTACAGGGACAATCAGCCCCAGCATTTT
CDR3 protein: CASSYRDNQPQHF

V gene: TRBV7-2
clone size: NA
J gene: TRBJ1-4
D gene: TRBD1
CDR3 DNA: TGTGCCAGCAGCGCCCCGGGACAGAGTAAAGAAAAACTGTTTTTT
CDR3 protein: CASSAPGQSKEKLFF

V gene: TRBV29-1
clone size: few
J gene: TRBJ2-5
D gene: NA
CDR3 DNA: TGCAGCGTTGTCGGCCAAGAGACCCAGTACTTC
CDR3 protein: CSVVGQETQYF

V gene: TRBV5-4
clone size: NA
J gene: TRBJ2-1
D gene: NA
CDR3 DNA: TGTGCCAGCAGCGCCGGTCGCGCCGGGACAAATAATGAGCAGTTCTTC
CDR3 protein: CASSAGRAGTNNEQFF

V gene: TRBV7-2
clone size: few
J gene: TRBJ2-3
D gene: NA
CDR3 DNA: TGTGCCAGCAGCCTGCAGGGCTCAGATCAAGTGTCGGCAGATACGCAGTATTTT
CDR3 protein: CASSLQGSDQVSADTQYF

V gene: TRBV7-9
clone size: NA
J gene: TRBJ2-1
D gene: TRBD2
CDR3 DNA: TGTGCCAGCAGCGCCGGGACTAGCGGTTTATACAATGAGCAGTTCTTC
CDR3 protein: CASSAGTSGLYNEQFF

V gene: TRBV4-1
clone size: few
J gene: TRBJ2-1
D gene: NA
CDR3 DNA: TGCGCCAGCAGCCAAGATCGAGCAGGAGGAAGCTACAATGAGCAGTTCTTC
CDR3 protein: CASSQDRAGGSYNEQFF

V gene: TRBV11-2
clone size: few
J gene: TRBJ2-7
D gene: TRBD1
CDR3 DNA: TGTGCCAGCAGCTTAGGTTCCGGGACAGGTTACTCCTACGAGCAGTACTTC
CDR3 protein: CASSLGSGTGYSYEQYF

V gene: TRBV6-6
clone size: once
J gene: TRBJ2-7
D gene: NA
CDR3 DNA: TGTGTCAGCAGACGGACAGCCGAGGCCTACGAGCAGTACTTC
CDR3 protein: CVSRRTAEAYEQYF

V gene: TRBV2
clone size: NA
J gene: TRBJ2-2
D gene: NA
CDR3 DNA: TGTGCCAGCACCCCTGGGCCCGGGGAGCTGTTTTTT
CDR3 protein: CASTPGPGELFF

V gene: TRBV29-1
clone size: NA
J gene: TRBJ1-1
D gene: NA
CDR3 DNA: TGCAGCGTTGAAGGGGGCGCGGGCACTGAAGCTTTCTTT
CDR3 protein: CSVEGGAGTEAFF

V gene: TRBV7-2
clone size: few
J gene: TRBJ2-2
D gene: NA
CDR3 DNA: TGTGCCAGCAGCTTAGATCGGCCGGGGACCGGGGAGCTGTTTTTT
CDR3 protein: CASSLDRPGTGELFF

V gene: TRBV11-3
clone size: NA
J gene: TRBJ1-2
D gene: NA
CDR3 DNA: TGTGCCAGCAGCTTAGATTGGGAGGGCAACTATGGCTACACCTTC
CDR3 protein: CASSLDWEGNYGYTF

V gene: TRBV30
clone size: many
J gene: TRBJ2-5
D gene: TRBD2
CDR3 DNA: TGTGCCTGGAGTTTTAGCGGGGCCTCAGAGACCCAGTACTTC
CDR3 protein: CAWSFSGASETQYF

V gene: TRBV5-1
clone size: few
J gene: TRBJ2-7
D gene: TRBD1
CDR3 DNA: TGCGCCAGCAGCCCTGGACAGGGCGCGATCTACGAGCAGTACTTC
CDR3 protein: CASSPGQGAIYEQYF

V gene: TRBV20-1
clone size: few
J gene: TRBJ1-1
D gene: NA
CDR3 DNA: TGCAGTGCTAGTGTACAGGCGAACACTGAAGCTTTCTTT
CDR3 protein: CSASVQANTEAFF

V gene: TRBV29-1
clone size: NA
J gene: TRBJ2-7
D gene: TRBD2
CDR3 DNA: TGCAGCGTTGAAGAACTAGCGGGGGGACGGGAGGAGCAGTACTTC
CDR3 protein: CSVEELAGGREEQYF

V gene: TRBV7-2
clone size: few
J gene: TRBJ2-6
D gene: NA
CDR3 DNA: TGTGCCAGCAGCTTAGTAGCCAGCCGCTCTGGGGCCAACGTCCTGACTTTC
CDR3 protein: CASSLVASRSGANVLTF

V gene: TRBV7-8
clone size: NA
J gene: TRBJ2-5
D gene: NA
CDR3 DNA: TGTGCCAGCAGCCGGAGGGCAGGGCGGAAAGAGACCCAGTACTTC
CDR3 protein: CASSRRAGRKETQYF

V gene: TRBV5-1
clone size: many
J gene: TRBJ1-2
D gene: NA
CDR3 DNA: TGCGCCAGCAGCCCCTCCAACAGGGCAGAAAGTGGCTACACCTTC
CDR3 protein: CASSPSNRAESGYTF

V gene: TRBV5-1
clone size: few
J gene: TRBJ2-5
D gene: TRBD2
CDR3 DNA: TGCGCCAGCAAGGGACTAGCGGGGGGGGACGGAGAGACCCAGTACTTC
CDR3 protein: CASKGLAGGDGETQYF

V gene: TRBV12-3/TRBV12-4
clone size: NA
J gene: TRBJ1-3
D gene: NA
CDR3 DNA: TGTGCCACCTCGTTGTCTGGAAACACCATATATTTT
CDR3 protein: CATSLSGNTIYF

V gene: TRBV5-1
clone size: few
J gene: TRBJ2-7
D gene: NA
CDR3 DNA: TGCGCCAGCAGCTTGGGGAAGGACTACGAGCAGTACTTC
CDR3 protein: CASSLGKDYEQYF